This TCR beta chain is from a study of blood T cell repertoires in COVID-19 (dated by TCRdb to between 2020 and 2021). For the study in its entirety: Samples from collaborators originated in the United States, Italy and Spain and spanned both the acute and convalescent phases of COVID-19. The prospective study material was composed of cDNA or gDNA derived from T cells, B-cell-depleted T cells, or PBMCs. Subjects who had been exposed to COVID-19, were actively infected with it, or had recovered from it provided the deeply sampled blood TCRbeta repertoires that made up the dataset. The repertoires were released in a freely available public database intended as a resource for research on the immune response to SARS-CoV-2. The samples were drawn from the first 160 participants of the ongoing ImmuneRACE study and from more than 1,000 subjects provided by 6 global collaborators. A de-identified subject ID, COVID-19 status, age in years and sex were almost always included in the sample metadata. HLA class I and class II types, where available, came from metadata supplied by the sample provider rather than from assay-based typing. General findings and caveats noted by the study authors: How much clinical and demographic metadata was included differed by source and by participant, and the metadata was provided uncurated.

TCRbeta CDR3 regions were amplified from genomic DNA using the immunoSEQ Assay, a bias-controlled multiplex PCR. Processing in the source paper ran as follows. The number of nucleated cells in each sample was estimated by amplification of reference gene primers within the assay. Sequence reads were collapsed and filtered to measure the absolute abundance of every unique TCRbeta CDR3 rearrangement. For each sample, productive Simpson clonality was calculated as the square root of Simpson's diversity index across productive rearrangements. TCRdb mirrors the immuneACCESS table, restricted to in-frame sequences. Some clones are absent from its copies; in checked studies, under half trace to an unresolved V gene, and the reason for the others is unknown. V, J and clone size were drawn from that table, and D and trimming were deduced from the DNA. The sample table holds 200,000 to 250,000 clones, of which 82% were seen once. In total, the top ten clones hold around 3.3% of the sample.

Details on this clone: No cognate antigen has been identified for it. There are no base qualities to consult, and no much larger clone falls within one base.

CDR1 and CDR2 are drawn from the germline V gene (reference sequence): MNHEY, SMNVEV. The V end loses 6 bases and the J end loses 0 bases, and a stretch of 12 bases separates them. From the cysteine through the phenylalanine, the CDR3 covers 15 amino acids. Only the CDR3 DNA stays, 45 bases, in frame from base 1. Each collaborating institution followed its own protocols to collect whole blood in K2EDTA tubes. Collaborator samples were shipped for TCRbeta analysis as frozen whole blood, isolated PBMCs, or DNA extracted from either sample type. The specimen was peripheral blood. This chain joins TRBV27 to TRBJ1-5, and the D gene may be TRBD1, 5 bases matching. This receptor was identified in a woman aged 80 or over with acute or convalescent COVID-19. At the DNA level, the sequence is TGTGCCAGCAGGAAGAAGACAGATAGCAATCAGCCCCAGCATTTT. This encodes CASRKKTDSNQPQHF.